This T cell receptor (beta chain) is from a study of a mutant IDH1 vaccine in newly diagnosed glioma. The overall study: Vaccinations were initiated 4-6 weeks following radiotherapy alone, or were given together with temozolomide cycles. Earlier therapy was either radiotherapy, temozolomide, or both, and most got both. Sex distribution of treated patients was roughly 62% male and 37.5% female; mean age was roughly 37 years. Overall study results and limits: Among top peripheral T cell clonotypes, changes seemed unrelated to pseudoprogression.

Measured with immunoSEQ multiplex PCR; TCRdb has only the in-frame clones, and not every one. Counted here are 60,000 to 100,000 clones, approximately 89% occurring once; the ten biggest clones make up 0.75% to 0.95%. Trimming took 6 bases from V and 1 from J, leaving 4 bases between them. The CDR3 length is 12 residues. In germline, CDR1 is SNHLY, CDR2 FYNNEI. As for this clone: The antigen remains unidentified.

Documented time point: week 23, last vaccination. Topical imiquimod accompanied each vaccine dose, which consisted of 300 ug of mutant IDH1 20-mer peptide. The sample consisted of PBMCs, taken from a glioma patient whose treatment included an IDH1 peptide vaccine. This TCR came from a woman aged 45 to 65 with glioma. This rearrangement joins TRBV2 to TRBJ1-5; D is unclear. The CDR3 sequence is CASRDSNQPQHF. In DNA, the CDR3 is TGTGCCAGCAGGGACAGCAATCAGCCCCAGCATTTT.